These T cell receptor beta chains were read from a single sample in a study of blood T cell repertoires in COVID-19. Profiling relied on immunoSEQ multiplex PCR, and the TCRdb table lists in-frame clones only, not all of them. The sample holds roughly 61,000 clones, about 75% seen once. Sequenced sample: PBMCs or T cells enriched from blood (not recorded which). Receptors originate from an older woman who had been exposed to COVID-19. CDR3s include the opening cysteine and the closing phenylalanine or tryptophan. A D gene is named only where the DNA matches it firmly. Size values are once, few and many counts, or a class for expanded clones, and some rows have none.

D: TRBD2
size: NA
J: TRBJ2-1
V: TRBV5-1
DNA: TGCGCCAGCAGCTTGGCCTCACTAGCGGCCTCCTACAATGAGCAGTTCTTC
CDR3: CASSLASLAASYNEQFF

D: TRBD2
size: few
J: TRBJ2-3
V: TRBV7-2
DNA: TGTGCCAGCAGCGACACTAGCGATAGCACAGATACGCAGTATTTT
CDR3: CASSDTSDSTDTQYF

D: NA
size: NA
J: TRBJ1-6
V: TRBV7-2
DNA: TGTGCCAGCAGCTTCACAGGGAATAATTCACCCCTCCACTTT
CDR3: CASSFTGNNSPLHF

D: NA
size: NA
J: TRBJ2-2
V: TRBV11-2
DNA: TGTGCCAGCAGCTTAGTTTCGGGGGTGATGACCGGGGAGCTGTTTTTT
CDR3: CASSLVSGVMTGELFF

D: TRBD1
size: few
J: TRBJ1-2
V: TRBV3-1/TRBV3-2
DNA: TGTGCCAGCAGGGGGGGACAGGTCGATGGCTACACCTTC
CDR3: CASRGGQVDGYTF

D: TRBD1
size: NA
J: TRBJ1-4
V: TRBV11-2
DNA: TGTGCCAGCAGCTTAGGGGACAGGGCGGCTAATGAAAAACTGTTTTTT
CDR3: CASSLGDRAANEKLFF

D: NA
size: NA
J: TRBJ1-2
V: TRBV7-7
DNA: TGTGCCAGCAGCCCCTTGGGAGGGGTTCATGGCTACACCTTC
CDR3: CASSPLGGVHGYTF

D: TRBD1
size: NA
J: TRBJ2-6
V: TRBV5-5
DNA: TGTGCCAGCAGCTTGGTGGGGACAGGGGAACCTGGGGCCAACGTCCTGACTTTC
CDR3: CASSLVGTGEPGANVLTF

D: TRBD1
size: NA
J: TRBJ1-2
V: TRBV6-5
DNA: TGTGCCAGCAGTTACTACCCCCCGGGACAGCTAATTGGCTACACCTTC
CDR3: CASSYYPPGQLIGYTF

D: TRBD1
size: once
J: TRBJ2-2
V: TRBV4-3
DNA: TGCGCCAGCAGCCAAACCGGGACAGGGGACACCGGGGAGCTGTTTTTT
CDR3: CASSQTGTGDTGELFF

D: TRBD1
size: NA
J: TRBJ2-7
V: TRBV7-2
DNA: TGTGCCAGCAGCTTAGGGCCGGACAGGGTCCACGAGCAGTACTTC
CDR3: CASSLGPDRVHEQYF

D: TRBD1
size: NA
J: TRBJ2-5
V: TRBV18
DNA: TGTGCCAGCTCACCGACAGGGATCGGCGAGACCCAGTACTTC
CDR3: CASSPTGIGETQYF

D: TRBD2
size: NA
J: TRBJ2-2
V: TRBV27
DNA: TGTGCCAGCAGGGGACTAGCAATGGGGGAGCTGCTTTTT
CDR3: CASRGLAMGELLF

D: NA
size: few
J: TRBJ2-3
V: TRBV9
DNA: TGTGCCAGCAGCGTAGTCGACAGTCGCCTCACAGATACGCAGTATTTT
CDR3: CASSVVDSRLTDTQYF

D: NA
size: NA
J: TRBJ1-1
V: TRBV10-3
DNA: TGTGCCATCAAAGCCTTGAACACTGAAGCTTTCTTT
CDR3: CAIKALNTEAFF

D: NA
size: many
J: TRBJ1-2
V: TRBV6-5
DNA: TGTGCCAGCAGACACACAGGACAGTCCCACTATGGCTACACCTTC
CDR3: CASRHTGQSHYGYTF

D: NA
size: NA
J: TRBJ2-7
V: TRBV5-1
DNA: TGCGCCAGCAGCATCTTGCCCTCGAGCTCCTACGAGCAGTACTTC
CDR3: CASSILPSSSYEQYF

D: TRBD1
size: NA
J: TRBJ1-2
V: TRBV9
DNA: TGTGCCAGCAGCGGCGCCCGGGACAGGTGGAACTATGGCTACACCTTC
CDR3: CASSGARDRWNYGYTF

D: NA
size: NA
J: TRBJ2-3
V: TRBV7-9
DNA: TGTGCCAGCAGCACCCTGGGGGAGGAAACCGGCACAGATACGCAGTATTTT
CDR3: CASSTLGEETGTDTQYF

D: TRBD1
size: NA
J: TRBJ1-4
V: TRBV28
DNA: TGTGCCAGCAGGGCTATTAAGGGACAGGGTCATTTT
CDR3: CASRAIKGQGHF

D: TRBD2
size: NA
J: TRBJ2-3
V: TRBV27
DNA: TGTGCCAGCAGCCGGACTAGCGGGAGGACAGATACGCAGTATTTT
CDR3: CASSRTSGRTDTQYF

D: TRBD2
size: NA
J: TRBJ2-1
V: TRBV7-8
DNA: TGTGCCAGCAGCCGAGGGTCTAGCGGGGTCTACAATGAGCAGTTCTTC
CDR3: CASSRGSSGVYNEQFF

D: NA
size: once
J: TRBJ1-2
V: TRBV2
DNA: TGTGCCAGCAGTGAGGGGGGGTCAGCTAACTATGGCTACACCTTC
CDR3: CASSEGGSANYGYTF

D: TRBD2
size: NA
J: TRBJ2-1
V: TRBV6-2/TRBV6-3
DNA: TGTGCCAGCAGTTTAAGCGGGGAGGCCTACAATGAGCAGTTCTTC
CDR3: CASSLSGEAYNEQFF

D: TRBD1
size: NA
J: TRBJ1-5
V: TRBV28
DNA: TGTGCCAGCAGTTATAGGGGGCGGCGGCCCCAGCATTTT
CDR3: CASSYRGRRPQHF

D: TRBD1
size: NA
J: TRBJ1-4
V: TRBV4-1
DNA: TGCGCCAGCAGCCTACAGGGGATGGATGAAAAACTGTTTTTT
CDR3: CASSLQGMDEKLFF

D: NA
size: few
J: TRBJ1-4
V: TRBV19
DNA: TGTGCCAGTAGTTCCGGGAGGACTAATGAAAAACTGTTTTTT
CDR3: CASSSGRTNEKLFF

D: TRBD2
size: NA
J: TRBJ2-3
V: TRBV29-1
DNA: TGCAGCGTTGAGCGGGGGGCGGTTACGCAGTATTTT
CDR3: CSVERGAVTQYF

D: TRBD1
size: NA
J: TRBJ1-4
V: TRBV28
DNA: TGTGCCAGCAGTTTATCCGGGACAGGGGGCAAAAAACTGTTTTTT
CDR3: CASSLSGTGGKKLFF

D: TRBD2
size: NA
J: TRBJ2-1
V: TRBV7-8
DNA: TGTGCCAGCACCTCCCGGGGGGGGCGGGAGAGGTATGAGCAGTTCTTC
CDR3: CASTSRGGRERYEQFF

D: TRBD2
size: NA
J: TRBJ2-3
V: TRBV24-1
DNA: TGTGCCACCAGTGATTTTACTAGCGGGAGCCCAGATACGCAGTATTTT
CDR3: CATSDFTSGSPDTQYF

D: TRBD2
size: NA
J: TRBJ2-5
V: TRBV3-1/TRBV3-2
DNA: TGTGCCAGCAAACCGGCGGGGGTGGAGACCCAGTACTTC
CDR3: CASKPAGVETQYF

D: TRBD1
size: NA
J: TRBJ2-7
V: TRBV18
DNA: TGTGCCAGCTCACGCAGACAGGGGGAAGAGCAGTACTTC
CDR3: CASSRRQGEEQYF

D: NA
size: NA
J: TRBJ2-7
V: TRBV6-5
DNA: TGTGCCAGCAGTTACCAGGGCCCAGGCTCCTACGAGCAGTACTTC
CDR3: CASSYQGPGSYEQYF

D: TRBD2
size: NA
J: TRBJ2-7
V: TRBV5-4
DNA: TGTGCCAGCAGCTCCGGGACTACACTCTACGAGCAGTACTTC
CDR3: CASSSGTTLYEQYF

D: TRBD1
size: NA
J: TRBJ2-2
V: TRBV3-1/TRBV3-2
DNA: TGTGCCAGCAGCCAAGGGGACAGCATCAACACCGGGGAGCTGTTTTTT
CDR3: CASSQGDSINTGELFF

D: NA
size: NA
J: TRBJ2-7
V: TRBV7-9
DNA: TGTGCCAGCAGAACAGCAAATGGTCGCTACGAGCAGTACTTC
CDR3: CASRTANGRYEQYF

D: TRBD2
size: NA
J: TRBJ2-3
V: TRBV6-1
DNA: TGTGCCAGCAGTGAAGAGCGGGGTAGCACAGATACGCAGTATTTT
CDR3: CASSEERGSTDTQYF

D: TRBD1
size: NA
J: TRBJ2-3
V: TRBV28
DNA: TGTGCCAGCAGACAGTCGACAGGGACGGATACGCAGTATTTT
CDR3: CASRQSTGTDTQYF

D: NA
size: many
J: TRBJ2-7
V: TRBV28
DNA: TGTGCCAGCAGCGCCCGACGGAGTACAAGCTCCTACGAGCAGTACTTC
CDR3: CASSARRSTSSYEQYF

D: NA
size: few
J: TRBJ1-2
V: TRBV15
DNA: TGTGCCACCAGCAGAGATCCGGTGAACTATGGCTACACCTTC
CDR3: CATSRDPVNYGYTF

D: NA
size: NA
J: TRBJ2-5
V: TRBV10-3
DNA: TGTGCCATCAGTTCCAACCGGGAGACCCAGTACTTC
CDR3: CAISSNRETQYF

D: TRBD1
size: NA
J: TRBJ1-5
V: TRBV27
DNA: TGTGCCAGCAGTTTACTTGGACAGGGGGCGAATAGCAATCAGCCCCAGCATTTT
CDR3: CASSLLGQGANSNQPQHF

D: NA
size: NA
J: TRBJ1-5
V: TRBV28
DNA: TGTGCCAGCAGTTTAGGGCACTTCAATCAGCCCCAGCATTTT
CDR3: CASSLGHFNQPQHF

D: NA
size: few
J: TRBJ2-2
V: TRBV5-1
DNA: TGCGCCAGCAGCTTGTTACAGGGGAACACCGGGGAGCTGTTTTTT
CDR3: CASSLLQGNTGELFF

D: NA
size: few
J: TRBJ2-6
V: TRBV27
DNA: TGTGCCAGCAGCCGGTACCTTACTGACCGAGGACAATACCTGGGGGCCAACGTCCTGACTTTC
CDR3: CASSRYLTDRGQYLGANVLTF

D: NA
size: NA
J: TRBJ1-2
V: TRBV10-1
DNA: TGCGCCAGCAGTGAGAACAGGGAGTATGGCTACACCTTC
CDR3: CASSENREYGYTF

D: TRBD1
size: NA
J: TRBJ1-1
V: TRBV24-1
DNA: TGTGCCACCAGTGATCGTAAAGGGACAGGGAACACTGAAGCTTTCTTT
CDR3: CATSDRKGTGNTEAFF

D: TRBD2
size: NA
J: TRBJ2-1
V: TRBV7-3
DNA: TGTGCCAGCAGCCTAACTAGCGGCTACAATGAGCAGTTCTTC
CDR3: CASSLTSGYNEQFF

D: NA
size: NA
J: TRBJ1-3
V: TRBV7-9
DNA: TGTGCCAGCAGCTTAGAAACAGGAAACACCATATATTTT
CDR3: CASSLETGNTIYF

D: NA
size: NA
J: TRBJ1-2
V: TRBV5-1
DNA: TGCGCCAGCAGCTTGGAGGGGTCCTATGGCTACACCTTC
CDR3: CASSLEGSYGYTF

D: NA
size: NA
J: TRBJ1-1
V: TRBV5-1
DNA: TGCGCCAGCAGCCTTACAGGGTTGAACACTGAAGCTTTCTTT
CDR3: CASSLTGLNTEAFF

D: TRBD2
size: NA
J: TRBJ2-1
V: TRBV27
DNA: TGTGCCAGCAGTCCACTAGCGGGTGCCTACAATGAGCAGTTCTTC
CDR3: CASSPLAGAYNEQFF

D: TRBD1
size: once
J: TRBJ1-1
V: TRBV6-4
DNA: TGTGCCAGCAGAGGGACAGCTGAAGCTTTCTTT
CDR3: CASRGTAEAFF